This TCR beta chain is from a study of blood T cell repertoires in COVID-19. This clone appeared a single time. The method was immunoSEQ multiplex PCR; TCRdb's version includes in-frame clones alone and lacks a portion of them. The sample holds roughly 280,000 clones, more than 85% seen once. The germline V gene encodes CDR1 LGHDT and CDR2 YNNKEL (reference sequence). CDR3 length equals 15 residues. The V segment lost 3 bases and the J segment 4 bases; nucleotides outside the gene matches: 5. The study recruited people aged about 18 to 95 years across approximately 23 US areas. The TCR was taken from a man between 35 and 55 years old who had been exposed to COVID-19. Source material: PBMCs or T cells enriched from blood (not recorded which). The chain is built from TRBV3-1 (or the pseudogene TRBV3-2) and TRBJ2-1; 8 bases line up with TRBD2. The CDR3 loop is CASSHSGKRYNEQFF. The CDR3 DNA follows: TGTGCCAGCAGCCATAGCGGGAAACGTTACAATGAGCAGTTCTTC.